A single sample gave rise to the 27 T cell receptor beta chains below, sequenced in a study of beta chain features in type 1 diabetes. Regarding the study as a whole: Among patients with Type 1 diabetes, TCRB CDR3s were moderately but significantly shorter in every one of the four CD4+ subsets.

No antigen has been identified for these receptors. Reverse transcription of all isolated RNA meant that expressed TCRB transcripts were sequenced. The method was immunoSEQ multiplex PCR; TCRdb's version includes in-frame clones alone and lacks a portion of them. The sample yields a few hundred thousand clones, around 10% seen once. Sequencing used central memory CD4+ T cells from blood. All receptors come from a man under 40 with type 1 diabetes.

The chain combines TRBV7-2 with TRBJ2-1; 12 bases agree with TRBD2. The germline gives CDR1 SGHTA, CDR2 FQGNSA. V was clipped by 4 bases and J by 15 bases; unmatched bases: 10. This CDR3 is 14 amino acids long. The CDR3 spells CASSSHTSGRSPFF. DNA of the CDR3: TGTGCCAGCAGCTCTCACACTAGCGGGAGGTCCCCGTTCTTC.

The chain employs TRBV7-2 and TRBJ1-2; D call uncertain. Germline V gene lookup returns CDR1 SGHTA and CDR2 FQGNSA. Trimming took off 5 bases at V and 4 bases at J, with 5 bases between the two ends. This CDR3 region has 11 residues. This CDR3 reads CASSASYGYTF. CDR3 sequence (DNA): TGTGCCAGCAGCGCCTCCTATGGCTACACCTTC.

Many counts were recorded for this clone. The CDR3 bases are TGTGCCAGCAGAACTAGCGAGGCCTACGAGCAGTACTTC. It encodes CASRTSEAYEQYF. This chain joins TRBV6-6 and TRBJ2-7; 7 bases map to TRBD2. The V gene end was trimmed by 6 bases and the J gene end by 2 bases; junction bases not matched to a gene: 4. The germline CDR1 and CDR2 sequences are MNHNY and SVGAGI (reference sequence). The CDR3 contains 13 residues.

This clone was counted a few times. The gene calls are TRBV6-1 and TRBJ1-4; TRBD1 matches at 9 bases. With 4 bases clipped from V and 8 bases from J, the junction kept 8 bases outside the gene matches. Germline CDR1 is MNHNS and CDR2 is SASEGT. CDR3 length: 15 residues. CDR3 region: CASSAPGQGAEKLFF. The CDR3 DNA reads TGTGCCAGCAGTGCTCCGGGACAGGGAGCGGAAAAACTGTTTTTT.

The chain recombines TRBV7-2 with TRBJ2-4, with 9 bases identical to TRBD1. The trim removed 5 bases at V and 3 bases at J, leaving 5 bases unmatched. Germline V lookup: CDR1 SGHTA, CDR2 FQGNSA. This CDR3 region has 15 residues. The CDR3 loop reads CASSGRTGDKNIQYF. The CDR3 DNA reads TGTGCCAGCAGCGGACGGACAGGGGACAAAAACATTCAGTACTTC.

The chain has TRBV5-4 and TRBJ2-3, with TRBD2 identical over 13 bases. CDR1 is SGHNT, CDR2 YYREEE, per germline (reference sequence). The V gene end was trimmed by 3 bases and the J gene end by 9 bases; junction bases not matched to a gene: 7. This CDR3 has 15 residues. The CDR3 reads CASSSGTSGKGTQYF. The CDR3 bases are TGTGCCAGCAGCTCCGGGACTAGCGGGAAGGGAACGCAGTATTTT.

The gene calls are TRBV7-6 and TRBJ2-2; a possible D gene is TRBD2 (5 bases). V dropped 2 bases and J dropped 3 bases, with 13 bases sitting between them. CDR1 is SGHVS, CDR2 FNYEAQ, per germline. The length of the CDR3 is 16 residues. The CDR3 nucleotides are TGTGCCAGCAGCTTAAGCGGCGCTGCGGACACCGGGGAGCTGTTTTTT. Its protein product is CASSLSGAADTGELFF.

This clone was observed a handful of times. The rearrangement links TRBV18 to TRBJ2-6; no reliable D call. Germline loops: CDR1 KGHSH, CDR2 LQKENI. The V and J ends lost 4 bases and 0 bases respectively, with 4 bases between them. This CDR3 has 14 residues. The CDR3 sequence: CASSLDSGANVLTF. The CDR3 region has the DNA TGTGCCAGCTCACTTGACTCTGGGGCCAACGTCCTGACTTTC.

With regard to this clone: One end of the junction varies from germline; a read error may be responsible. The chain is built from TRBV4-2 and TRBJ2-7; 9 bases are shared with TRBD1. The DNA matches TRBJ2-1 better at its end, which makes the J call doubtful. CDR3 length equals 17 residues. Germline assignment: CDR1 LGHNA and CDR2 YNFKEQ. CDR3 in amino acids: CASSRSFRDRVYDEQFF. CDR3 nucleotides: TGTGCCAGCAGCCGGAGCTTCCGGGACAGGGTCTACGATGAGCAGTTCTTC.

The chain combines TRBV19 with TRBJ1-4; tentative D call: TRBD1 (5 bases). The CDR3 consists of 14 residues. V dropped 6 bases and J dropped 0 bases, with 8 bases sitting between them. Germline values: CDR1 LNHDA, CDR2 SQIVND (reference sequence). CDR3 amino acids: CASRGVATNEKLFF. DNA for the CDR3: TGTGCCAGTAGGGGGGTTGCAACTAATGAAAAACTGTTTTTT.

With respect to this clone: Other nucleotide sequences from this sample produce the same CDR3. V and J are TRBV7-2 and TRBJ2-7, with D perhaps matching TRBD1 or TRBD2 (5 bases each). Trimming removed 0 bases from V and 0 bases from J, with 9 bases in between. The CDR3 length is 15 residues. Germline V gene data show CDR1 as SGHTA and CDR2 as FQGNSA. In nucleotides, the CDR3 is TGTGCCAGCAGCTTAGCCGGGACGAACTCCTACGAGCAGTACTTC. Translated, it gives CASSLAGTNSYEQYF. Complete variable domain (other parts from reference TRBV7-2 and TRBJ2-7): GAGVSQSPSNKVTEKGKDVELRCDPISGHTALYWYRQSLGQGLEFLIYFQGNSAPDKSGLPSDRFSAERTGGSVSTLTIQRTQQEDSAVYLCASSLAGTNSYEQYFGPGTRLTVT.

This clone has at least ten counts. The chain couples TRBV23-1 to TRBJ2-5; perhaps TRBD1 as D (6 bases). TRBV23-1 carries the ORF label, with uncertain function. The CDR3 spans 16 residues. The V gene lost 1 base and the J gene lost 5 bases, with 17 bases spanning the gap. CDR3 residues: CASSQWGHVEPETQYF. The CDR3 DNA reads TGCGCCAGCAGTCAATGGGGACATGTGGAGCCTGAGACCCAGTACTTC.

This clone was observed at least ten times. The chain employs TRBV10-3 and TRBJ2-2; D is ambiguous. V shed 6 bases and J shed 6 bases, with 8 bases lying between them. CDR3 size: 12 residues. Germline CDR1 reads ENHRY; CDR2 reads SYGVKD. Here the CDR3 reads CAIRRLAGELFF. The CDR3 DNA is TGTGCCATCAGAAGACTCGCCGGGGAGCTGTTTTTT.

In its sample, this clone was seen a few times. In nucleotides, the CDR3 is TGTGCCAGCAGCGTACCGGGGGTTGGGGAGACCCAGTACTTC. Amino acids: CASSVPGVGETQYF. The chain combines TRBV9 with TRBJ2-5; the D gene is possibly TRBD2 (6 bases). The CDR3 runs 14 residues. CDR1 is SGDLS and CDR2 is YYNGEE in the germline V gene. V lost 1 base to trimming and J lost 5 bases, with 12 bases between them.

V usage is TRBV19 and J usage is TRBJ2-7; 14 bases line up with TRBD2. CDR3 length: 16 amino acids. Germline-derived CDR1 and CDR2 are LNHDA and SQIVND (reference sequence). The ends lost 2 bases at V and 1 base at J; junction bases unmatched: 1. The CDR3 coding sequence is TGTGCCAGTAGTATACGGACTAGCGGGGGGTCCTACGAGCAGTACTTC. This gives the protein CASSIRTSGGSYEQYF.

This clone has a handful of counts. CDR3 loop: CASSLVEGGANVLTF. The CDR3 bases are TGTGCCAGCAGCTTAGTCGAAGGTGGGGCCAACGTCCTGACTTTC. This chain uses TRBV13 with TRBJ2-6; D gene uncertain. Per germline, CDR1 PRHDT and CDR2 FYEKMQ (reference sequence). This CDR3 is built from 15 residues. V gave up 1 base and J gave up 3 bases, with 7 bases separating them.

In this sample, this clone turned up a few times. The chain employs TRBV6-5 and TRBJ2-7; D unclear. Germline lookup yields CDR1 MNHEY and CDR2 SVGAGI. CDR3 size: 11 residues. V was trimmed by 7 bases and J by 7 bases, leaving 11 bases between them. CDR3 sequence: CASMDPPEQYF. The CDR3 DNA is TGTGCCAGCATGGACCCGCCGGAGCAGTACTTC.

The CDR3 is CASSLRETPGQGIDEGNQPQHF. In DNA form, the CDR3 reads TGCGCCAGCAGCCTCCGCGAAACCCCGGGACAGGGGATCGATGAGGGCAATCAGCCCCAGCATTTT. The V gene is TRBV23-1, the J gene TRBJ1-5, with TRBD1 identical over 10 bases. TRBV23-1 belongs to the ORF category, with a function that is uncertain. The CDR3 is 22 residues long. The V gene end was trimmed by 6 bases and the J gene end by 2 bases; junction bases not matched to a gene: 25.

This clone was observed a few times. This sequence joins TRBV5-4 and TRBJ1-2; TRBD1 is a possible D gene (6 bases). Germline CDR1 SGHNT, CDR2 YYREEE (reference sequence). Trimming cost V 0 bases and J 8 bases, with 14 bases left between them. The CDR3 is made up of 14 amino acids. The chain's CDR3 is CASSLEGGSRGYTF. The CDR3 bases are TGTGCCAGCAGCTTGGAAGGGGGTTCTAGGGGCTACACCTTC.

As regards this clone: The same CDR3 also results from other DNA sequences found in this sample. The V gene is TRBV5-4, the J gene TRBJ2-3; TRBD2 aligns across 8 bases. V shed 0 bases, J shed 0 bases, and the junction held 3 bases outside the gene matches. The CDR3 totals 16 residues. Germline V gene sequence: CDR1 SGHNT, CDR2 YYREEE (reference sequence). In DNA form, the CDR3 reads TGTGCCAGCAGCTTGGGAGCGGGGGTAAGCACAGATACGCAGTATTTT. Protein sequence: CASSLGAGVSTDTQYF.

The chain couples TRBV18 to TRBJ1-1; 8 bases match TRBD1. The junction had 5 bases not matched to a gene; V was cut back by 8 bases and J by 3 bases. The germline gives CDR1 KGHSH, CDR2 LQKENI. The CDR3 length is 13 residues. The CDR3 DNA follows: TGTGCCAGCCACAGGGGGACGGACACTGAAGCTTTCTTT. Its translation: CASHRGTDTEAFF.

The V and J genes are TRBV6-5 and TRBJ1-5; no definite D call. The CDR3 spans 13 residues. The germline V and J ends were trimmed by 6 bases and 3 bases, with 9 bases remaining between them. Germline CDR1 and CDR2: MNHEY and SVGAGI. The CDR3 loop is CASRRDLNQPQHF. DNA for the CDR3: TGTGCCAGCAGGCGAGATCTCAATCAGCCCCAGCATTTT.

The rearrangement links TRBV18 to TRBJ1-5; 9 bases fit TRBD1. The CDR3 has 15 amino acids. J was trimmed by 6 bases and V by 1 base; bases with no gene match: 4. Germline assignment: CDR1 KGHSH and CDR2 LQKENI. CDR3 residues: CASSPQGQGSQPQHF. In DNA, the CDR3 is TGTGCCAGCTCACCACAGGGACAGGGATCTCAGCCCCAGCATTTT. Filled out from reference TRBV18 and TRBJ1-5, the complete variable domain reads NAGVMQNPRHLVRRRGQEARLRCSPMKGHSHVYWYRQLPEEGLKFMVYLQKENIIDESGMPKERFSAEFPKEGPSILRIQQVVRGDSAAYFCASSPQGQGSQPQHFGDGTRLSIL.

This clone was detected a few times. The chain carries TRBV7-2 and TRBJ2-7, with unresolved D. Between the trimmed V and J ends, which lost 5 bases and 2 bases, there was a span of 10 bases. This CDR3 has 13 residues. The germline V gene encodes CDR1 SGHTA and CDR2 FQGNSA. Here the CDR3 reads CASSPRAAYEQYF. The CDR3 region has the DNA TGTGCCAGCAGCCCTAGGGCGGCCTACGAGCAGTACTTC.

This clone was seen more than once but under ten times. The rearrangement links TRBV7-8 to TRBJ2-1; 9 positions agree with TRBD1. Per germline, CDR1 SGHVS and CDR2 FQNEAQ. The CDR3 runs 17 residues. The V segment lost 5 bases and the J segment 7 bases; nucleotides outside the gene matches: 15. The CDR3 DNA reads as TGTGCCAGCAGCCTAAACGGACAGGGGAAGTGGGGTAATGAGCAGTTCTTC. It encodes CASSLNGQGKWGNEQFF.

Many counts were recorded for this clone. The chain has TRBV7-9 and TRBJ2-3, with D unresolved. This CDR3 has 13 amino acids. V lost 5 bases and J lost 4, with 10 bases in between. CDR1 SEHNR and CDR2 FQNEAQ come from the germline V gene (reference sequence). This CDR3 is CASSRWDADTQYF. DNA of the CDR3: TGTGCCAGCAGCCGGTGGGATGCAGATACGCAGTATTTT.

This clone was seen a handful of times. V usage is TRBV29-1 and J usage is TRBJ1-1, with a weak D call TRBD1 (5 bases). The V gene lost 2 bases and the J gene lost 3 bases, with 13 bases spanning the gap. Germline V CDR1 and CDR2: SQVTM, ANQGSEA. CDR3 size: 14 residues. The CDR3 loop reads CSVESRVGDTEAFF. The CDR3 DNA is TGCAGCGTTGAATCGAGGGTGGGGGACACTGAAGCTTTCTTT.